These T cell receptor beta chains were read from a single sample in a study of shared clonotypes between healthy human individuals. Here immunoSEQ multiplex PCR was the method, and the copy in TCRdb shows in-frame clones only, minus some. The sample contains roughly 2,000,000 clones, over 85% of which appear only once. Sequencing was done on a sample of naive CD8+ T cells sorted from blood. Receptors originate from a man younger than 35 in good health. Each CDR3 is given without its conserved first and last residue. Size tells how often a clone was seen (once, few, many) or the class of an expanded clone, and some rows leave it out.

j_call clone_size v_call cdr3_aa
TRBJ2-1 . TRBV4-1 ASSRKSYNEQF
TRBJ1-6 . TRBV6-5 ASSYSTESYNSPLH
TRBJ1-4 . TRBV25-1 ASSEWGSSNEKLF
TRBJ2-7 . TRBV13 ASSLGKGSWEQY
TRBJ2-2 once TRBV12-5 ASGFDSTNTGELF
TRBJ2-7 . TRBV13 ASSLEGLAGGKPYEQY
TRBJ1-5 . TRBV10-1 ASSFKQRNQPQH
TRBJ2-7 . TRBV27 ASSLAAGLTTYEQY
TRBJ2-1 . TRBV27 ASSLSSGISYNEQF
TRBJ1-2 . TRBV29-1 SVPQTGGLNYGYT
TRBJ2-2 . TRBV9 ASSVVGVEGGSTNTGELF
TRBJ1-1 . TRBV5-8 ASSLVQLEAF
TRBJ1-2 . TRBV4-1 ASSRRDRDNYGYT
TRBJ2-1 . TRBV5-4 ASSFRLAQHNEQF
TRBJ2-1 . TRBV28 ASSFGHGREENNEQF
TRBJ1-6 . TRBV6-1 ASSEEFWGSESSYNSPLH
TRBJ1-4 . TRBV7-9 ASSPQGAGREKLF
TRBJ2-1 . TRBV10-3 AISEPELVPLNEQF
TRBJ1-4 . TRBV7-9 ASSLDSGAINEKLF
TRBJ1-1 . TRBV14 ASTQIAGLNTEAF
TRBJ2-5 . TRBV18 ASSPPSGRGGSTQY
TRBJ2-7 few TRBV29-1 SVDTAYEQY
TRBJ2-7 . TRBV30 AWRRGMLTYEQY
TRBJ2-1 . TRBV11-2 ASSSPWTSGSYEQF
TRBJ1-1 . TRBV6-4 ASSDAQGPAF
TRBJ2-2 . TRBV9 ASSVVSGTGELF
TRBJ1-1 . TRBV5-1 ASSPGGSNTEAF
TRBJ2-7 . TRBV4-1 ASSQAPGGQGNHEQY
TRBJ1-2 . TRBV18 ASLPGQGDGYT
TRBJ2-7 . TRBV30 AWSVGQPNEQY
TRBJ1-2 . TRBV9 ASSVDGPVPGYT
TRBJ2-3 . TRBV7-9 ASSLRADTQY
TRBJ1-3 . TRBV4-3 ASSQDHGGNTIY
TRBJ1-2 . TRBV2 ASSESVDRGYGYT
TRBJ2-1 . TRBV5-1 ASSATSGAYNEQF
TRBJ2-5 . TRBV9 ASSVADGKETQY
TRBJ2-7 . TRBV29-1 SVVSVVSYEQY
TRBJ1-2 . TRBV4-2 ASSPPPMLLTDGYT